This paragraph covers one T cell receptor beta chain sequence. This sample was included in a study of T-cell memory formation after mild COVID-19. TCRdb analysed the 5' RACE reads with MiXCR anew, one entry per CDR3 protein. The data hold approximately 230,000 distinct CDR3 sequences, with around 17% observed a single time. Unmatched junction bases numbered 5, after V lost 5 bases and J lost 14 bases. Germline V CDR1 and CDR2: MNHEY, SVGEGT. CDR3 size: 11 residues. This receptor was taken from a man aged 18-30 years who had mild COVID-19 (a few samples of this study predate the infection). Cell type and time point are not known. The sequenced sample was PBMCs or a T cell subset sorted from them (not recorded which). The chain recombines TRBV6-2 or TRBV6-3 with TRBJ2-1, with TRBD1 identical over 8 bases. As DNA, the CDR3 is TGTGCCAGCAGTCGGACAGGGAAAGAGTTCTTC. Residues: CASSRTGKEFF.